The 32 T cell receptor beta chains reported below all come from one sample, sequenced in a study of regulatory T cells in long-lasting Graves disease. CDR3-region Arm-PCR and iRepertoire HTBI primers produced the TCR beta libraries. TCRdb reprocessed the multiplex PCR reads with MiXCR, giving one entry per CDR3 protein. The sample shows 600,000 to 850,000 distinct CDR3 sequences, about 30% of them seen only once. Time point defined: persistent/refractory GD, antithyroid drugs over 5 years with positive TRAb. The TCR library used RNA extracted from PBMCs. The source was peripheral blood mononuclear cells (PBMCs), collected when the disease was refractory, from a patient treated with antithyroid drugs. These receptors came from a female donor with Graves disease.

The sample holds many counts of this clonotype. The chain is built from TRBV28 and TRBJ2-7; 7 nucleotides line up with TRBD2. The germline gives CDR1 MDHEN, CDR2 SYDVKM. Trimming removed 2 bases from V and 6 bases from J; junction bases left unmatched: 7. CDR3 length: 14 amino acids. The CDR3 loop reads CASSLARGRVEQYF. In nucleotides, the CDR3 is TGTGCCAGCAGTTTAGCCCGTGGGAGGGTCGAGCAGTACTTC.

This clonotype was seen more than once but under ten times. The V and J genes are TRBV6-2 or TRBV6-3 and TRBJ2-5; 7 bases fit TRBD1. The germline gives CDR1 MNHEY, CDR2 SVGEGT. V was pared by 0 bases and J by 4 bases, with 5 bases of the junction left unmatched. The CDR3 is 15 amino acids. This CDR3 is CASSYSTGVRETQYF. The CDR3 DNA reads TGTGCCAGCAGTTACTCCACAGGGGTTCGAGAGACCCAGTACTTC.

Written as DNA, the CDR3 is TGTGCCTACAGCGGGAGCCTTATTGATGAGCAGTTCTTC. It codes for CAYSGSLIDEQFF. This chain uses TRBV30 with TRBJ2-1, with 8 bases lining up with TRBD2. CDR1 is GTSNPN and CDR2 is SVGIG in the germline V gene (reference sequence). The CDR3 runs 13 residues. The V segment lost 7 bases and the J segment 8 bases; nucleotides outside the gene matches: 10. Based on the CDR3 plus reference TRBV30 and TRBJ2-1, the full variable domain is SQTIHQWPATLVQPVGSPLSLECTVEGTSNPNLYWYRQAAGRGLQLLFYSVGIGQISSEVPQNLSASRPQDRQFILSSKKLLLSDSGFYLCAYSGSLIDEQFFGPGTRLTVL.

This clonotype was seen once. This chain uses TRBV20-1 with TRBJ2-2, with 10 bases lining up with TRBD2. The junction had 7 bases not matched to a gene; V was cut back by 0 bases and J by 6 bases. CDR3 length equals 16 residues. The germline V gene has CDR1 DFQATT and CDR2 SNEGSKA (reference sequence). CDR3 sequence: CSARDPSGSPSGELFF. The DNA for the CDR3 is TGCAGTGCTAGAGATCCTAGCGGGAGTCCGTCCGGGGAGCTGTTTTTT.

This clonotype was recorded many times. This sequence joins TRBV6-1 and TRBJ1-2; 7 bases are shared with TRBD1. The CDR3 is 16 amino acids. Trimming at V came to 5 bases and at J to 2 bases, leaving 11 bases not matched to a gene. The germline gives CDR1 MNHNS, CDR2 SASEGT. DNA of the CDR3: TGTGCCAGCAGTCGCGGACAGGCAGGCGGCAACTATGGCTACACCTTC. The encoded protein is CASSRGQAGGNYGYTF.

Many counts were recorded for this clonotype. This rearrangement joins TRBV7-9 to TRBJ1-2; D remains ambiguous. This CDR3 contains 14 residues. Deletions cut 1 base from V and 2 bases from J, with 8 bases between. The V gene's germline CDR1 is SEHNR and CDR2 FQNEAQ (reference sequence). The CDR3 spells CASSLGDTNYGYTF. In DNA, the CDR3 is TGTGCCAGCAGCTTAGGAGACACGAACTATGGCTACACCTTC.

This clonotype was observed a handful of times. The CDR3, as DNA: TGTGCCATCAGTGAGTCCGGGACAAGCAATCAGCCCCAGCATTTT. This encodes CAISESGTSNQPQHF. J is TRBJ1-5 and V is TRBV10-3; tentatively, D is TRBD1 (6 bases). V was cut by 0 bases and J by 1 base, with 7 bases left in between. Germline V gives CDR1 ENHRY, CDR2 SYGVKD. This CDR3 has 15 amino acids.

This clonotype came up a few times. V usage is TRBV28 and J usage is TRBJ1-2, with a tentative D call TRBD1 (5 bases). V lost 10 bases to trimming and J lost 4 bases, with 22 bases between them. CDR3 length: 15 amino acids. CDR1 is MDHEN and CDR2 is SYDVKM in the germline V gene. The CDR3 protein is CATSSLWAGAYGYTF. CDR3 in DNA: TGTGCCACCAGCAGTTTATGGGCCGGGGCCTATGGCTACACCTTC.

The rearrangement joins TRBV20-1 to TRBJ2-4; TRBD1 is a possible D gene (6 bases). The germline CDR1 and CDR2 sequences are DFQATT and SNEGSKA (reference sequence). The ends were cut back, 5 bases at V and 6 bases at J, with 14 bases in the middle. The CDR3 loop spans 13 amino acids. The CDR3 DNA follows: TGCAGTGCTCCCGCCCGGACAGTAAACATTCAGTACTTC. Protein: CSAPARTVNIQYF.

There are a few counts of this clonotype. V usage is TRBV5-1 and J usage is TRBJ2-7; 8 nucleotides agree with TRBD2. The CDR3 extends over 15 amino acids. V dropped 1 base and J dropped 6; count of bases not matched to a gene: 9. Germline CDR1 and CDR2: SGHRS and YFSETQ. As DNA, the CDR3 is TGCGCCAGCAGCTTGCTCGAGGGCCGGGGGGGCGAGCAGTACTTC. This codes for CASSLLEGRGGEQYF.

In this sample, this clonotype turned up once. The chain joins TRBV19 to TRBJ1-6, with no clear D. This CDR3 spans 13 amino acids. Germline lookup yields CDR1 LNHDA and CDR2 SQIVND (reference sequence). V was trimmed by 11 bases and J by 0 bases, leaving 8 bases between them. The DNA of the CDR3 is TGTGCCGCCACCGACTCCTATAATTCACCCCTCCACTTT. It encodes CAATDSYNSPLHF.

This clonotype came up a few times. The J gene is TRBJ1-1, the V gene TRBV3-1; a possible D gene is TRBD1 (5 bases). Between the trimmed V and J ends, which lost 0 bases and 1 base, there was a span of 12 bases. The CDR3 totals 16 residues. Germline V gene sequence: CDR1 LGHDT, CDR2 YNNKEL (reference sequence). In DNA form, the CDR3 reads TGTGCCAGCAGCCAAGAGGAGGGGCTAGGGAACACTGAAGCTTTCTTT. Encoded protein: CASSQEEGLGNTEAFF.

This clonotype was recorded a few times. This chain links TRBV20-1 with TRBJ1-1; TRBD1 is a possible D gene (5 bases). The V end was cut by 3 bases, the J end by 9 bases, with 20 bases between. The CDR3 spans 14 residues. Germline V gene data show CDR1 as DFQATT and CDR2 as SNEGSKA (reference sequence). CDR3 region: CSAREMSKGPKAFF. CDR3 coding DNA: TGCAGTGCTAGGGAAATGTCGAAGGGGCCAAAAGCTTTCTTT.

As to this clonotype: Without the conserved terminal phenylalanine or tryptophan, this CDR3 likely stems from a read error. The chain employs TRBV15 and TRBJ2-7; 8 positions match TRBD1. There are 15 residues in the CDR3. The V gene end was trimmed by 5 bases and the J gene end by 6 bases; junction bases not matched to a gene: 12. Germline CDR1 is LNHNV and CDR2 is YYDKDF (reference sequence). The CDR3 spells CATSEPGQGSSEQYS. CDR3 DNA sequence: TGTGCCACCAGCGAACCTGGACAGGGTTCGAGCGAGCAGTACTCC.

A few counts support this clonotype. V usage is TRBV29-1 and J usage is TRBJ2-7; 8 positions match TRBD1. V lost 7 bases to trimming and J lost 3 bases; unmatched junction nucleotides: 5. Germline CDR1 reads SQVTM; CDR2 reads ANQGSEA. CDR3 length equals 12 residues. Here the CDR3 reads CSGTGSGYEQYF. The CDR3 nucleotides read TGCAGCGGGACAGGGTCAGGCTACGAGCAGTACTTC.

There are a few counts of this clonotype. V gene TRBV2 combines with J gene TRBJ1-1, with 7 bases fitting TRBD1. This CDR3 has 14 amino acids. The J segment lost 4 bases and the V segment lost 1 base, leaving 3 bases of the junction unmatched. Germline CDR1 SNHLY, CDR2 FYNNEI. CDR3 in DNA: TGTGCCAGCAGTGAAGAGACAGGGAGCACTGAAGCTTTCTTT. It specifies CASSEETGSTEAFF. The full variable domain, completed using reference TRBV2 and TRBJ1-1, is EPEVTQTPSHQVTQMGQEVILRCVPISNHLYFYWYRQILGQKVEFLVSFYNNEISEKSEIFDDQFSVERPDGSNFTLKIRSTKLEDSAMYFCASSEETGSTEAFFGQGTRLTVV.

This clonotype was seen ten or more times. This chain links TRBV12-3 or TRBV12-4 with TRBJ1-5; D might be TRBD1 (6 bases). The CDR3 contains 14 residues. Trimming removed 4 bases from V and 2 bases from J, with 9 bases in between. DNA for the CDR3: TGTGCCAGCAGTTGGGGGGCTGGCAATCAGCCCCAGCATTTT. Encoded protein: CASSWGAGNQPQHF.

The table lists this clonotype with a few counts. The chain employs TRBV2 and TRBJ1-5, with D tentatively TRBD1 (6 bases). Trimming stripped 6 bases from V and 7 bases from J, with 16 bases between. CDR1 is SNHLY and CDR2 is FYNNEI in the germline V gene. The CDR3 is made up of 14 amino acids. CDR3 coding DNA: TGTGCCAGCAGAGGGGGGGGTGGAGGGCAGCCCCAGCATTTT. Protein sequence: CASRGGGGGQPQHF. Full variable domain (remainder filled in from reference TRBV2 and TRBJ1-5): EPEVTQTPSHQVTQMGQEVILRCVPISNHLYFYWYRQILGQKVEFLVSFYNNEISEKSEIFDDQFSVERPDGSNFTLKIRSTKLEDSAMYFCASRGGGGGQPQHFGDGTRLSIL.

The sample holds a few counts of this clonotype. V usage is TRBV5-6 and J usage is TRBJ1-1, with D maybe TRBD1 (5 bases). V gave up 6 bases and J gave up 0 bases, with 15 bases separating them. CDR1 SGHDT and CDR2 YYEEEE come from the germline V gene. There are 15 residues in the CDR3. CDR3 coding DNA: TGTGCCAGCACCGGTACGGACATTGTGAACACTGAAGCTTTCTTT. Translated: CASTGTDIVNTEAFF.

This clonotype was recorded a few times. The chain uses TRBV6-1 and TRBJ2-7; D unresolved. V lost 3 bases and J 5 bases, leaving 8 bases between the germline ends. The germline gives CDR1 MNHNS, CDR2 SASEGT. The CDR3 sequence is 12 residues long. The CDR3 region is CASSDSWDEQYF. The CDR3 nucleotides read TGTGCCAGCAGTGACTCTTGGGACGAGCAGTACTTC.

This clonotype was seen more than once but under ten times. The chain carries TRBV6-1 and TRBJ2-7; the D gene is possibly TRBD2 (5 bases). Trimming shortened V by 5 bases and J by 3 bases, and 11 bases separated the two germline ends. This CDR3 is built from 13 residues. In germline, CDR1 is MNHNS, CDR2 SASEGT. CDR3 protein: CASSRSGDYEQYF. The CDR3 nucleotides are TGTGCCAGCAGTAGATCCGGGGACTACGAGCAGTACTTC.

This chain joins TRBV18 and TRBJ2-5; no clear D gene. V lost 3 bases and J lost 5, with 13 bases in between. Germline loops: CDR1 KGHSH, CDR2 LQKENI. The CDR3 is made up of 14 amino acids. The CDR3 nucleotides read TGTGCCAGCTCACCCCCGATTGGCACGGAGACCCAGTACTTC. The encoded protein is CASSPPIGTETQYF.

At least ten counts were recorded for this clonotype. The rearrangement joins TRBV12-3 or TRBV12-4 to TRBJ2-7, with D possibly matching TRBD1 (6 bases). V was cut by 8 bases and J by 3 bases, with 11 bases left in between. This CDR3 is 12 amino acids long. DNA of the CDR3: TGTGCCAGCGGGAAAGGGGGCTACGAGCAGTACTTC. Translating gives CASGKGGYEQYF.

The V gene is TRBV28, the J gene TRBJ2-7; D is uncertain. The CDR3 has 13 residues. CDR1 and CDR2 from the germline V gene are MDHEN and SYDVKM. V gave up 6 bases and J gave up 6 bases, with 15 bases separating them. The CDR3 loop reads CASSLTWASEQYF. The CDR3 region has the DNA TGTGCCAGCAGCCTAACATGGGCCTCCGAGCAGTACTTC.

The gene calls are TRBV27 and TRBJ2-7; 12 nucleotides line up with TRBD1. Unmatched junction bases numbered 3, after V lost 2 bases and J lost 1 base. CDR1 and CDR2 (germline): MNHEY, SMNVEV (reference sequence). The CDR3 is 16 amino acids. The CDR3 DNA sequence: TGTGCCAGCAGTTTACGGGACAGGGGGCGATCCTACGAGCAGTACTTC. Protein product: CASSLRDRGRSYEQYF.

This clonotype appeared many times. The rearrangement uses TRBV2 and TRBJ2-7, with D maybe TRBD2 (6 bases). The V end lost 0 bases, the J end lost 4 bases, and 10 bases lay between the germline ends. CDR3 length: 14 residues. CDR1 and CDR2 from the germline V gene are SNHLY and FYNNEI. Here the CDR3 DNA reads TGTGCCAGCAGTGAAGCGGGGACTTTTTACGAGCAGTACTTC. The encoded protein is CASSEAGTFYEQYF.

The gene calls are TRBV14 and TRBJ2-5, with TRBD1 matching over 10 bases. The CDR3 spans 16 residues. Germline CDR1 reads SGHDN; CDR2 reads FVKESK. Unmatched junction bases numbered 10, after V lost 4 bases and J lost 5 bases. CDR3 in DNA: TGTGCCAGCAGCCTAACCGGGACAGGGGCTCGGGAGACCCAGTACTTC. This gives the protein CASSLTGTGARETQYF.

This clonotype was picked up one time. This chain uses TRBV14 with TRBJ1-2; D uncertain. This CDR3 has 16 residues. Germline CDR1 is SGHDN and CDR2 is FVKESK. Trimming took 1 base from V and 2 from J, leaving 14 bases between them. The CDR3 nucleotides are TGTGCCAGCAGCCAAGTCGGCATCAGGCGCAACTATGGCTACACCTTC. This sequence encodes CASSQVGIRRNYGYTF. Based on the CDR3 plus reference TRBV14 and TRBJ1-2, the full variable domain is EAGVTQFPSHSVIEKGQTVTLRCDPISGHDNLYWYRRVMGKEIKFLLHFVKESKQDESGMPNNRFLAERTGGTYSTLKVQPAELEDSGVYFCASSQVGIRRNYGYTFGSGTRLTVV.

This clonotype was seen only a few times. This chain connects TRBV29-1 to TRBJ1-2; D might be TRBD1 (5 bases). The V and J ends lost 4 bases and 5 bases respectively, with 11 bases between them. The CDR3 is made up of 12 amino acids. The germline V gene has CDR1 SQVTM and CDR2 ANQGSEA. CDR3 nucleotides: TGCAGCGTTGGATTCAGGGCTTATGGCTACACCTTC. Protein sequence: CSVGFRAYGYTF. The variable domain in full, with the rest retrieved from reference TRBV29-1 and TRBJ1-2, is SAVISQKPSRDICQRGTSLTIQCQVDSQVTMMFWYRQQPGQSLTLIATANQGSEATYESGFVIDKFPISRPNLTFSTLTVSNMSPEDSSIYLCSVGFRAYGYTFGSGTRLTVV.

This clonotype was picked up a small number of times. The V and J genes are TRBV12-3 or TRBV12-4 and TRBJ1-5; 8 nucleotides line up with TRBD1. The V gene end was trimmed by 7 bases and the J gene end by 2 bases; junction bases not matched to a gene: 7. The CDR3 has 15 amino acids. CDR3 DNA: TGTGCCAGCACTAGACAGGGGACGGGCAATCAGCCCCAGCATTTT. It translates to CASTRQGTGNQPQHF.

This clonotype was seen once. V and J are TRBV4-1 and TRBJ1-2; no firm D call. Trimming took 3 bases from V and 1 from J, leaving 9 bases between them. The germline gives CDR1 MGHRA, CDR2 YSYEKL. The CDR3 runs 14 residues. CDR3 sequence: CASSQNTGNYGYTF. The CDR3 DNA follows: TGCGCCAGCAGCCAGAACACCGGTAACTATGGCTACACCTTC.

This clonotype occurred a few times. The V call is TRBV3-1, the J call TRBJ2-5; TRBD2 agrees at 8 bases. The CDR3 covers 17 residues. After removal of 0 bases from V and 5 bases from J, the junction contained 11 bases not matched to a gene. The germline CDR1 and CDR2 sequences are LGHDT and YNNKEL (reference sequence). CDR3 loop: CASSQDLAAPGGETQYF. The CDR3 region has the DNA TGTGCCAGCAGCCAAGATCTGGCAGCCCCGGGGGGGGAGACCCAGTACTTC.